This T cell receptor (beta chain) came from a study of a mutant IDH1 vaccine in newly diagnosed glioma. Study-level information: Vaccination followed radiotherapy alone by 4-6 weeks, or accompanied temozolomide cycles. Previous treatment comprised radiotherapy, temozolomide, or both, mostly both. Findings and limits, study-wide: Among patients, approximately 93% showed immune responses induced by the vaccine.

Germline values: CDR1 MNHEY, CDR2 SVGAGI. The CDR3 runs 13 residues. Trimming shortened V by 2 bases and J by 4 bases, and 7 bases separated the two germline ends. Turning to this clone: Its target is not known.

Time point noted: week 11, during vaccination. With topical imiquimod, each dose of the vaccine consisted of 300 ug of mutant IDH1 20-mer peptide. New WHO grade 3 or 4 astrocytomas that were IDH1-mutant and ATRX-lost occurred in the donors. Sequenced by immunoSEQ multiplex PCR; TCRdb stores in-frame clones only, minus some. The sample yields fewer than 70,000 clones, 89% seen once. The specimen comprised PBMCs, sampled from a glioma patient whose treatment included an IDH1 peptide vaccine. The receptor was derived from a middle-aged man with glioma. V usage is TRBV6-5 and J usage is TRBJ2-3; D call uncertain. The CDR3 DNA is TGTGCCAGCAGTTACGGTGCGGCAGATACGCAGTATTTT. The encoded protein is CASSYGAADTQYF.